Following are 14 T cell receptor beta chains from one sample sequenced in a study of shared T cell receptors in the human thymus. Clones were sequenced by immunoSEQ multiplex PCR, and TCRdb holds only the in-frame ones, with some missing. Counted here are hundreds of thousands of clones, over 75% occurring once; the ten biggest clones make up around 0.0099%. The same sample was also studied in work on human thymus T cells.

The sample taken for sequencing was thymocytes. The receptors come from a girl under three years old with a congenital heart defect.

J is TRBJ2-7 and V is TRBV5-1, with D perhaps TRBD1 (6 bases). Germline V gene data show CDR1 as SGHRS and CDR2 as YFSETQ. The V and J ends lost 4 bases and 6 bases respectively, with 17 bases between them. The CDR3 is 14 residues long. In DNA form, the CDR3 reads TGCGCCAGCAGCGTAGGGAACACAGGGTCCGAGCAGTACTTC. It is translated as CASSVGNTGSEQYF.

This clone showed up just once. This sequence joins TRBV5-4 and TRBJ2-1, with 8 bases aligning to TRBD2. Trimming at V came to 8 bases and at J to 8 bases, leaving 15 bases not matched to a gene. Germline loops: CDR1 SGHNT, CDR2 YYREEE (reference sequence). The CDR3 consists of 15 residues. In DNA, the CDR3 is TGTGCCAGTTCCGTGGGACTAGTGATGGGGTATGAGCAGTTCTTC. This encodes CASSVGLVMGYEQFF.

The CDR3 region is CASSPPTLAGGTDTQYF. In nucleotides, the CDR3 is TGTGCCAGCTCACCACCTACTCTAGCGGGGGGCACAGATACGCAGTATTTT. The genes are TRBV18 and TRBJ2-3; 10 nucleotides match TRBD2. The V and J ends lost 0 bases and 1 base, in that order; junction bases with no gene match: 4. Germline CDR1 reads KGHSH; CDR2 reads LQKENI. The CDR3 length is 17 residues.

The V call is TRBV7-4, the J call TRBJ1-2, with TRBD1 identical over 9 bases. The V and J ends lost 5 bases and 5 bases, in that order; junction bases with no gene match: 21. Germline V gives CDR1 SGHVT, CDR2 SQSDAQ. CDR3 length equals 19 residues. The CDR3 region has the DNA TGTGCCAGCAGCCCTCCGGTGGGCAACCGGGACAGGGAAAATTATGGCTACACCTTC. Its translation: CASSPPVGNRDRENYGYTF.

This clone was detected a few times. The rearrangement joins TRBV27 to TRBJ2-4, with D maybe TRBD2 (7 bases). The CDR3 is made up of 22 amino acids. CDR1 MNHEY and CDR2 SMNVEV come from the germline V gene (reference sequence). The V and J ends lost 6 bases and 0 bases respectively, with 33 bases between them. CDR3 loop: CASRRFSTLSGTKKRAKNIQYF. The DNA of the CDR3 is TGTGCCAGCAGACGATTTTCAACCCTAAGCGGGACAAAAAAAAGAGCCAAAAACATTCAGTACTTC.

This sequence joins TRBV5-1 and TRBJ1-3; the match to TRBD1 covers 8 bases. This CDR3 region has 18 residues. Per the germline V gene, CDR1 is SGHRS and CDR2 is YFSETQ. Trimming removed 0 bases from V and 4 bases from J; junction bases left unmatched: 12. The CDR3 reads CASSLEQRDRLWGNTIYF. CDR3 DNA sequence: TGCGCCAGCAGCTTGGAGCAACGGGACAGGCTTTGGGGAAACACCATATATTTT.

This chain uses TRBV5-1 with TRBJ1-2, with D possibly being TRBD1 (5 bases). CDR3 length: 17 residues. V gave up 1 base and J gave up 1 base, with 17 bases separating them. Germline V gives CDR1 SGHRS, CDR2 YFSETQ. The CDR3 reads CASSLLTPGPNNYGYTF. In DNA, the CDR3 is TGCGCCAGCAGCTTGCTTACACCAGGGCCTAATAACTATGGCTACACCTTC.

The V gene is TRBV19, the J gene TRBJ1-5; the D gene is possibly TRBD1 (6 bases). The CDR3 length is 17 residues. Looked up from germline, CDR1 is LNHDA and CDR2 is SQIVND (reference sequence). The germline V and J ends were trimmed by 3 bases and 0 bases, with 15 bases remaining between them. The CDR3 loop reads CASSMPNRAYSNQPQHF. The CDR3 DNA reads TGTGCCAGTAGTATGCCGAACAGGGCTTATAGCAATCAGCCCCAGCATTTT.

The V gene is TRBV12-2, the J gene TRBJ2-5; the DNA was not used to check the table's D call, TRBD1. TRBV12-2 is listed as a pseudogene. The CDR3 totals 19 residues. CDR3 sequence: CASRNRPGTGGIEGETQYF. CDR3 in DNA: TGTGCAAGTCGCAACCGGCCTGGGACAGGGGGTATCGAGGGGGAGACCCAGTACTTC.

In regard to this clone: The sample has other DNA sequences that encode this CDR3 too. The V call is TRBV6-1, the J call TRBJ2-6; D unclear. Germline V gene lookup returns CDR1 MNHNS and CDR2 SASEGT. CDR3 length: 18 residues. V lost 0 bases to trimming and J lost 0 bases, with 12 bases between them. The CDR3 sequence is CASSEANSPSSGANVLTF. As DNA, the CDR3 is TGTGCCAGCAGTGAAGCGAACAGTCCTTCCTCTGGGGCCAACGTCCTGACTTTC.

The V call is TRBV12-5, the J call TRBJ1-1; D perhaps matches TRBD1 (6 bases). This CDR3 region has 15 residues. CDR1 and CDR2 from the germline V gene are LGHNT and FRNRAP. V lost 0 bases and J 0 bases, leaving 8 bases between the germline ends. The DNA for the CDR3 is TGTGCTAGTGGTTTGGTACAGGGTTTGAACACTGAAGCTTTCTTT. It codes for CASGLVQGLNTEAFF. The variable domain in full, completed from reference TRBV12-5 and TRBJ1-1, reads DARVTQTPRHKVTEMGQEVTMRCQPILGHNTVFWYRQTMMQGLELLAYFRNRAPLDDSGMPKDRFSAEMPDATLATLKIQPSEPRDSAVYFCASGLVQGLNTEAFFGQGTRLTVV.

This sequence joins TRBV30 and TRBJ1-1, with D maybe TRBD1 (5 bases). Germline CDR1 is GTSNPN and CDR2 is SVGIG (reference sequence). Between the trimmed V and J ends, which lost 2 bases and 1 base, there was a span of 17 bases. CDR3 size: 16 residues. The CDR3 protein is CAWSHTTIGGNTEAFF. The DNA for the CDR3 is TGTGCCTGGAGTCACACAACAATCGGGGGGAACACTGAAGCTTTCTTT.

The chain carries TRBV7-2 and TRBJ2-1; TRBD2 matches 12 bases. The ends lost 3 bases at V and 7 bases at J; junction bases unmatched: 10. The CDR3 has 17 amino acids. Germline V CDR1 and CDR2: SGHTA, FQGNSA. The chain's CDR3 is CASSFLQTSGGANEQFF. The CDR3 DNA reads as TGTGCCAGCAGCTTTTTGCAGACTAGCGGGGGAGCGAATGAGCAGTTCTTC.

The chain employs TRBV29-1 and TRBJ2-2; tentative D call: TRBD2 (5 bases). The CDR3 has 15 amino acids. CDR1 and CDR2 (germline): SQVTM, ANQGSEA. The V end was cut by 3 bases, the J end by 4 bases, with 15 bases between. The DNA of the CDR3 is TGCAGCGTTGACACGGGAAAAACCCTCACCGGGGAGCTGTTTTTT. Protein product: CSVDTGKTLTGELFF.